One and the same sample provided the 24 T cell receptor beta chains below, sequenced in a study of identical twins. Using its own MiXCR run on the 5' RACE reads, TCRdb lists one record per CDR3 protein. The sample contains hundreds of thousands of distinct CDR3 sequences, 5.5% to 7.5% of which appear only once. The sequenced material came from naive T cells sorted from blood. All receptors come from a man younger than 35 in good health.

This clonotype came up many times. V and J are TRBV5-6 and TRBJ2-1; no clear D gene. Trimming shortened V by 0 bases and J by 4 bases, and 11 bases separated the two germline ends. The CDR3 runs to 15 residues. The germline V gene encodes CDR1 SGHDT and CDR2 YYEEEE. DNA for the CDR3: TGTGCCAGCAGCTTGGTTCTTGGCGGATACAATGAGCAGTTCTTC. As protein: CASSLVLGGYNEQFF.

This clonotype was counted ten times or more. V gene TRBV20-1 combines with J gene TRBJ1-2; 7 positions match TRBD1. Germline V gene data show CDR1 as DFQATT and CDR2 as SNEGSKA (reference sequence). V was pared by 0 bases and J by 3 bases, with 19 bases of the junction left unmatched. This CDR3 is 19 amino acids long. The CDR3 is CSARDMEQGQVGSDYGYTF. CDR3 DNA sequence: TGCAGTGCTAGAGATATGGAACAAGGACAGGTGGGGTCTGACTATGGCTACACCTTC.

This clonotype was seen only a few times. V usage is TRBV6-5 and J usage is TRBJ2-4; D gene ambiguous. The CDR3 totals 17 residues. V dropped 2 bases and J dropped 0 bases, with 14 bases sitting between them. The germline V gene has CDR1 MNHEY and CDR2 SVGAGI. In DNA, the CDR3 is TGTGCCAGCAGTTACCTTGTTCCCGTGCTAGCCAAAAACATTCAGTACTTC. It specifies CASSYLVPVLAKNIQYF.

This clonotype has a count of ten or more. This chain joins TRBV25-1 and TRBJ2-3, with 12 nucleotides matching TRBD1. Germline-derived CDR1 and CDR2 are MGHDK and SYGVNS. The length of the CDR3 is 15 residues. The V gene end was trimmed by 6 bases and the J gene end by 5 bases; junction bases not matched to a gene: 6. The chain's CDR3 is CASRRDRGLQDTQYF. As DNA, the CDR3 is TGTGCCAGCAGGAGGGACAGGGGGCTTCAAGATACGCAGTATTTT.

This clonotype was found many times. V gene TRBV9 combines with J gene TRBJ2-1, with D possibly TRBD1 on 6 matching bases. Germline V gene sequence: CDR1 SGDLS, CDR2 YYNGEE. The CDR3 extends over 19 amino acids. Trimming removed 0 bases at V and 0 bases at J, with 19 bases between. The CDR3 sequence is CASSVGDTQYQSSYNEQFF. The CDR3 nucleotides read TGTGCCAGCAGCGTAGGGGACACTCAATACCAAAGCTCCTACAATGAGCAGTTCTTC.

This clonotype was detected ten times or more. V usage is TRBV29-1 and J usage is TRBJ1-2; D is unresolved. Trimming left V 1 base short and J 2 bases short, with 8 bases between. The CDR3 sequence is 13 residues long. The germline gives CDR1 SQVTM, CDR2 ANQGSEA. CDR3 loop: CSVEARRNYGYTF. As DNA, the CDR3 is TGCAGCGTTGAAGCTCGACGGAACTATGGCTACACCTTC. Drawing the rest from reference TRBV29-1 and TRBJ1-2, the complete variable domain is SAVISQKPSRDICQRGTSLTIQCQVDSQVTMMFWYRQQPGQSLTLIATANQGSEATYESGFVIDKFPISRPNLTFSTLTVSNMSPEDSSIYLCSVEARRNYGYTFGSGTRLTVV.

This clonotype has at least ten counts. V is TRBV10-3 and J is TRBJ2-1, with a weak D call TRBD1 (6 bases). Trimming pared 5 bases from V and 5 bases from J, leaving 16 bases between. Germline V gene sequence: CDR1 ENHRY, CDR2 SYGVKD. This CDR3 spans 15 amino acids. The CDR3 region is CAISWDIQLNNEQFF. CDR3 nucleotide sequence: TGTGCCATCAGTTGGGACATTCAATTGAACAATGAGCAGTTCTTC.

This clonotype came up many times. The chain joins TRBV6-5 to TRBJ2-1; D possibly corresponds to TRBD1 (5 bases). The germline V gene has CDR1 MNHEY and CDR2 SVGAGI. The CDR3 has 12 amino acids. V lost 6 bases and J lost 8, with 11 bases in between. CDR3 sequence: CASSETRDEQFF. The CDR3 DNA is TGTGCCAGCAGCGAGACCAGGGATGAGCAGTTCTTC.

This clonotype was seen only a few times. J is TRBJ2-7 and V is TRBV27; 11 nucleotides match TRBD2. CDR1 is MNHEY, CDR2 SMNVEV, per germline (reference sequence). The ends lost 5 bases at V and 2 bases at J; junction bases unmatched: 5. CDR3 size: 15 residues. This chain's CDR3 is CASSPLLAGAYEQYF. Here the CDR3 DNA reads TGTGCCAGCAGTCCACTACTAGCGGGAGCCTACGAGCAGTACTTC.

This clonotype was seen a handful of times. The chain has TRBV3-1 and TRBJ2-7; TRBD2 is a possible D gene (6 bases). The germline V gene has CDR1 LGHDT and CDR2 YNNKEL (reference sequence). This CDR3 has 15 residues. V was clipped by 4 bases and J by 6 bases, with 19 bases between them. CDR3 coding DNA: TGTGCCAGCAGCCCGACTAGGGGCTATAGTGGCGAGCAGTACTTC. Amino acids: CASSPTRGYSGEQYF.

This clonotype was detected only a few times. The chain carries TRBV9 and TRBJ2-2; D is possibly TRBD2 (6 bases). Germline lookup yields CDR1 SGDLS and CDR2 YYNGEE. Trimming removed 0 bases from V and 4 bases from J, with 10 bases in between. The CDR3 runs 15 residues. CDR3 sequence (DNA): TGTGCCAGCAGCGTAGCCGGGAGTGGCACCGGGGAGCTGTTTTTT. Translation gives CASSVAGSGTGELFF.

The chain couples TRBV18 to TRBJ2-1; possibly TRBD2 for D (5 bases). CDR1 and CDR2 from the germline V gene are KGHSH and LQKENI. CDR3 length: 12 residues. With 1 base removed from V and 9 bases from J, the gap between germline ends came to 7 bases. CDR3 sequence (DNA): TGTGCCAGCTCACCACTCGGGATTGAGCAGTTCTTC. Amino acid sequence: CASSPLGIEQFF.

The chain links TRBV2 to TRBJ2-2, with D possibly matching TRBD1 (6 bases). Germline V lookup: CDR1 SNHLY, CDR2 FYNNEI. V lost 8 bases and J lost 1, with 8 bases in between. The CDR3 spans 13 residues. This CDR3 is CASGTKNTGELFF. The CDR3 coding sequence is TGTGCCAGCGGGACAAAGAACACCGGGGAGCTGTTTTTT.

This clonotype was seen at least ten times. This chain joins TRBV10-3 and TRBJ2-7, with 16 bases identical to TRBD2. Losses at the gene ends were 7 bases for V and 2 bases for J; bases not matched to a gene: 17. Looked up from germline, CDR1 is ENHRY and CDR2 is SYGVKD. This CDR3 spans 20 amino acids. The CDR3 region is CAITPQPEGTSGRGPYEQYF. The CDR3, as DNA: TGTGCCATCACCCCACAGCCTGAGGGGACTAGCGGGAGGGGGCCCTACGAGCAGTACTTC.

In this sample, this clonotype turned up many times. CDR3 sequence: CSATEGPNYGYTF. The CDR3 region has the DNA TGCAGTGCCACTGAAGGCCCTAACTATGGCTACACCTTC. The V call is TRBV20-1, the J call TRBJ1-2; D gene ambiguous. CDR1 and CDR2 (germline): DFQATT, SNEGSKA (reference sequence). Deletions cut 6 bases from V and 0 bases from J, with 11 bases between. The CDR3 has 13 residues.

This clonotype appeared many times. The rearrangement joins TRBV7-2 to TRBJ2-7, with 9 positions matching TRBD2. CDR1 is SGHTA, CDR2 FQGNSA, per germline. The V segment lost 5 bases and the J segment 2 bases; nucleotides outside the gene matches: 10. This CDR3 contains 16 residues. CDR3 sequence reads: CASSLGRTSVPYEQYF. CDR3 DNA: TGTGCCAGCAGCCTAGGAAGGACTAGCGTCCCCTACGAGCAGTACTTC. Together with reference TRBV7-2 and TRBJ2-7, the CDR3 gives the full variable domain: GAGVSQSPSNKVTEKGKDVELRCDPISGHTALYWYRQSLGQGLEFLIYFQGNSAPDKSGLPSDRFSAERTGGSVSTLTIQRTQQEDSAVYLCASSLGRTSVPYEQYFGPGTRLTVT.

Many counts were recorded for this clonotype. This chain connects TRBV29-1 to TRBJ1-1; D gene unclear. V lost 4 bases and J lost 0, with 9 bases in between. Germline CDR1 reads SQVTM; CDR2 reads ANQGSEA. This CDR3 has 13 residues. The CDR3 DNA reads as TGCAGCGTTGCCACACGGATGAACACTGAAGCTTTCTTT. Protein: CSVATRMNTEAFF.

This clonotype was detected many times. The rearrangement uses TRBV20-1 and TRBJ1-2; TRBD1 is a possible D gene (6 bases). The germline V gene encodes CDR1 DFQATT and CDR2 SNEGSKA (reference sequence). V was shortened by 4 bases and J by 1 base, with 7 bases between the two germline ends. The CDR3 length is 12 residues. CDR3 region: CSAIRGNYGYTF. Here the CDR3 DNA reads TGCAGTGCTATCAGGGGTAACTATGGCTACACCTTC.

This clonotype was observed at least ten times. This chain links TRBV3-1 with TRBJ2-7; 7 bases are shared with TRBD2. The CDR3 totals 12 residues. Germline V gives CDR1 LGHDT, CDR2 YNNKEL (reference sequence). J gave up 5 bases and V 6 bases, and 4 bases lay outside the gene matches. CDR3 in amino acids: CASSLGRNEQYF. CDR3 DNA: TGTGCCAGCAGTCTCGGGAGGAACGAGCAGTACTTC.

This clonotype occurred many times. V is TRBV6-1 and J is TRBJ2-1, with D possibly matching TRBD2 (6 bases). V dropped 2 bases and J dropped 2 bases, with 16 bases sitting between them. Germline-derived CDR1 and CDR2 are MNHNS and SASEGT. The CDR3 is 17 amino acids. CDR3 coding DNA: TGTGCCAGCAGTGAAAGGCGGTCGGGGGTCCCCTACAATGAGCAGTTCTTC. Translating gives CASSERRSGVPYNEQFF.

This clonotype came up many times. This rearrangement joins TRBV12-3 or TRBV12-4 to TRBJ2-4, with D unresolved. The CDR3 covers 13 residues. V was clipped by 5 bases and J by 8 bases, with 13 bases between them. The CDR3 DNA reads TGTGCCAGCAGTACCCCGGGTCGCGACATTCAGTACTTC. Its protein product is CASSTPGRDIQYF.

Many counts were recorded for this clonotype. The chain carries TRBV12-3 or TRBV12-4 and TRBJ2-3; 7 bases line up with TRBD2. The CDR3 consists of 13 residues. J lost 1 base, V lost 6 bases, and 1 base had no gene match. CDR3 sequence reads: CASRLAGTDTQYF. DNA of the CDR3: TGTGCCAGCAGGCTAGCGGGCACAGATACGCAGTATTTT.

CDR3 DNA sequence: TGTGCCTGGAGCCCAAGTGTCGTCTACAATGAGCAGTTCTTC. As protein: CAWSPSVVYNEQFF. This chain uses TRBV30 with TRBJ2-1; D gene ambiguous. The V end was cut by 3 bases, the J end by 3 bases, with 12 bases between. The germline CDR1 and CDR2 sequences are GTSNPN and SVGIG (reference sequence). This CDR3 region has 14 residues.

In this sample, this clonotype turned up many times. This sequence joins TRBV29-1 and TRBJ2-1; D is ambiguous. V was pared by 1 base and J by 5 bases, with 9 bases between. Germline-derived CDR1 and CDR2 are SQVTM and ANQGSEA. The CDR3 totals 13 residues. The CDR3 sequence: CSVEALDHNEQFF. The CDR3 coding sequence is TGCAGCGTTGAAGCGCTTGATCACAATGAGCAGTTCTTC.